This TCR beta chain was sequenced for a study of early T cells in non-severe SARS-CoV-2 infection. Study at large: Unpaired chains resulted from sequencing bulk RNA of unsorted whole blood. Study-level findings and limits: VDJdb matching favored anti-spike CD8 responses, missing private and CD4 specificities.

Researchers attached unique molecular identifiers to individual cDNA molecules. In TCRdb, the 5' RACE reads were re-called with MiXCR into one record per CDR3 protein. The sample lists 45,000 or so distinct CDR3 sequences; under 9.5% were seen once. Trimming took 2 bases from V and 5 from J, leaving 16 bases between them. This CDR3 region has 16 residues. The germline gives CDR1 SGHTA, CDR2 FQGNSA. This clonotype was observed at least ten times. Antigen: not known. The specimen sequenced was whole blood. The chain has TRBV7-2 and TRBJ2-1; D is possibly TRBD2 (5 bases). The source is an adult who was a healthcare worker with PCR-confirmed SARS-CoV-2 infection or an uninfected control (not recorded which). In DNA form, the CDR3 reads TGTGCCAGCAGCTTAATACTCGGAGGAACGAACAATGAGCAGTTCTTC. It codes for CASSLILGGTNNEQFF.